This TCR beta chain was profiled in a study of T cell repertoires in cytomegalovirus infection. Note on this clonotype: Its target is not known.

V gave up 1 base and J gave up 0 bases, with 11 bases separating them. Per germline, CDR1 SGHDN and CDR2 FVKESK. CDR3 size: 16 residues. TCRdb recomputed calls from the reads with MiXCR, one row per CDR3 protein. This table has about 160,000 distinct CDR3 sequences, approximately 21% appearing once. This TCR was sampled from a human donor in good health (CMV status not recorded). Some clones in this sample may be carry-over from other donors' samples. This chain links TRBV14 with TRBJ2-3; possibly TRBD2 for D (6 bases). The sample consisted of CD8+ T cells from cultured PBMCs, taken from culture after CMV antigen stimulation. The DNA of the CDR3 is TGTGCCAGCAGCCAAGTCGGCGGGGAGAGCACAGATACGCAGTATTTT. Translation gives CASSQVGGESTDTQYF.